This TCR beta chain was identified during a study of blood T cell repertoires in COVID-19. The CDR3 extends over 18 amino acids. The V gene end was trimmed by 6 bases and the J gene end by 0 bases; junction bases not matched to a gene: 16. TCRdb's table, derived via immunoSEQ multiplex PCR, lists solely in-frame clones and lacks some. The profile covers about 400,000 clones, with around 92% appearing a single time and 1.5% to 2% taken by the ten largest. Assignment of participants to cohorts was predicated upon participant-reported clinical history. Donors of Cohort 3 who recovered were those that had two negative PCRs, clearance, or symptom resolution.

The chain links TRBV5-3 to TRBJ2-7, with 9 bases lining up with TRBD1. TRBV5-3 is marked as an open reading frame, function uncertain. This TCR derives from a woman aged 25 to 39 who had recovered from COVID-19. Sequenced input: PBMCs or T cells enriched from blood (not recorded which). CDR3 bases: TGTGCCAGAACCATACCGGGACAGGGACCCCTGAGCTCCTACGAGCAGTACTTC. Protein sequence: CARTIPGQGPLSSYEQYF.